The subject of this entry is one T cell receptor beta chain. The target antigen is unknown. The source of the sample is a study of T-cell memory formation after mild COVID-19. Study findings and constraints: The study found contracting CD4+ clones mainly in CM and EM and contracting CD8+ clones in EMRA.

Germline V gene lookup returns CDR1 SGHVS and CDR2 FQNEAQ. Between the trimmed V and J ends, which lost 7 bases and 0 bases, there was a span of 20 bases. The CDR3 loop spans 17 amino acids. TCRdb re-called the 5' RACE reads through MiXCR, storing one row per CDR3 protein. The sample yields under 400,000 distinct CDR3 sequences, approximately 27% seen once. The source of this sequence is an adult woman who had mild COVID-19 (a few samples of this study predate the infection). Cell type and time point are not known. This rearrangement joins TRBV7-8 to TRBJ2-3, with a weak D call TRBD2 (6 bases). Sequenced sample: PBMCs or a T cell subset sorted from them (not recorded which). The CDR3, as DNA: TGTGCCAGCATCCTACTTCGTCGCGGGGTTAGCACAGATACGCAGTATTTT. It specifies CASILLRRGVSTDTQYF.